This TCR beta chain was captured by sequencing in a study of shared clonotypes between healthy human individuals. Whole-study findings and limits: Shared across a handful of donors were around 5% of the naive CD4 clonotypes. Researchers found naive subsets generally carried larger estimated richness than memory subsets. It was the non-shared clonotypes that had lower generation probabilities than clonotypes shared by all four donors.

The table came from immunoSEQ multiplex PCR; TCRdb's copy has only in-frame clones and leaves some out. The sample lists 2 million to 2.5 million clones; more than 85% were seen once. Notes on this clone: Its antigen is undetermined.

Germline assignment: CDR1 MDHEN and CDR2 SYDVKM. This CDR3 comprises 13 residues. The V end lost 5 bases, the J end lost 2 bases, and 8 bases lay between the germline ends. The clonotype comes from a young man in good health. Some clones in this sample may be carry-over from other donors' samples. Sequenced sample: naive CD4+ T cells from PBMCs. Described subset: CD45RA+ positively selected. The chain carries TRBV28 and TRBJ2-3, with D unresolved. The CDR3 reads CASSHGTTDTQYF. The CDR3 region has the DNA TGTGCCAGCAGTCACGGCACCACAGATACGCAGTATTTT.